The sequence of this T cell receptor beta chain was determined in a study of cytomegalovirus exposure and HLA in healthy donors. The V end was cut by 5 bases, the J end by 7 bases, with 12 bases between. The V gene's germline CDR1 is SGHAT and CDR2 FQNNGV. The CDR3 length is 13 residues. Use of 60 Vbeta and 13 Jbeta primers characterized the PCR. Profiling relied on immunoSEQ multiplex PCR, and the TCRdb table lists in-frame clones only, not all of them. The sample records 160,000 or so clones, approximately 83% being singletons. The specimen was PBMCs. The receptor was derived from a woman under 30 in good health and CMV-seronegative. This chain uses TRBV11-2 with TRBJ2-4, with D possibly being TRBD1 (6 bases). The CDR3 region is CASSPRTDNIQYF. The CDR3 nucleotides read TGTGCCAGCAGCCCAAGGACAGATAACATTCAGTACTTC.